This TCR beta chain is drawn from a study of T cells in Graves' hyperthyroidism and ophthalmopathy. This clonotype was counted ten times or more. The source material, RNA transcripts, was used to amplify TCR beta CDR3 regions. HTBI primers were employed in a first-round RT-PCR of the TCR CDR3. TCRdb re-called the multiplex PCR reads through MiXCR, storing one row per CDR3 protein. The sample holds under 450,000 distinct CDR3 sequences, around an eighth seen once. This TCR was recovered from a man younger than 45 with Graves' hyperthyroidism that later progressed to Graves' ophthalmopathy. The sample consisted of blood.

This CDR3 is CASKTRQDTEAFF. The CDR3 DNA reads TGTGCCAGCAAAACCCGGCAAGACACTGAAGCTTTCTTT. The chain joins TRBV11-1 to TRBJ1-1; no clear D gene. The CDR3 runs 13 residues. The V gene lost 7 bases and the J gene lost 3 bases, with 12 bases spanning the gap. Germline lookup yields CDR1 SGHAT and CDR2 FQDESV (reference sequence).